Below are 25 T cell receptor beta chains sequenced from a single sample in a study of T cell responses to AZD1222 COVID-19 vaccine. TCRdb's table, derived via immunoSEQ multiplex PCR, lists solely in-frame clones and lacks some. Among approximately 68,000 clones listed, about 91% were seen once. The source was peripheral blood, collected on day 0 of AZD1222 vaccination. The receptor source for this set is an adult in good health.

The chain carries TRBV10-1 and TRBJ2-3; 10 nucleotides align to TRBD1. Germline CDR1 and CDR2: WNHNN and SYGVQD (reference sequence). V lost 4 bases to trimming and J lost 2 bases; unmatched junction nucleotides: 3. This CDR3 has 15 amino acids. In nucleotides, the CDR3 is TGCGCCAGCAGTGCCGGACAGGGGGACACAGATACGCAGTATTTT. Amino acids: CASSAGQGDTDTQYF.

V is TRBV5-4 and J is TRBJ1-1, with a weak D call TRBD1 (5 bases). Germline lookup yields CDR1 SGHNT and CDR2 YYREEE (reference sequence). This CDR3 has 14 amino acids. The V end lost 3 bases, the J end lost 3 bases, and 12 bases lay between the germline ends. CDR3 sequence reads: CASSSPTGDTEAFF. Here the CDR3 DNA reads TGTGCCAGCAGCTCACCTACAGGAGACACTGAAGCTTTCTTT.

The chain couples TRBV4-2 to TRBJ2-2; D may be TRBD1 (5 bases). Germline V CDR1 and CDR2: LGHNA, YNFKEQ. Trimming stripped 0 bases from V and 6 bases from J, with 14 bases between. The CDR3 spans 16 residues. CDR3 amino acids: CASSQDFLGRAGELFF. CDR3 in DNA: TGTGCCAGCAGCCAAGATTTCTTAGGCAGGGCCGGGGAGCTGTTTTTT.

Of note for this clone: Other DNA sequences in this specimen translate into the identical CDR3. The chain couples TRBV19 to TRBJ1-2; D not resolved. Trimming pared 1 base from V and 2 bases from J, leaving 5 bases between. From germline, CDR1 is LNHDA and CDR2 SQIVND (reference sequence). This CDR3 has 13 residues. The CDR3 DNA follows: TGTGCCAGTAGTATAGCTGAGAACTATGGCTACACCTTC. As protein: CASSIAENYGYTF.

Only one count was recorded for this clone. The chain carries TRBV5-1 and TRBJ1-4; no firm D call. This CDR3 is built from 14 residues. Germline lookup yields CDR1 SGHRS and CDR2 YFSETQ. The ends were cut back, 4 bases at V and 0 bases at J, with 7 bases in the middle. The CDR3 here is CASSPSATNEKLFF. The CDR3 DNA is TGCGCCAGCAGCCCGTCAGCAACTAATGAAAAACTGTTTTTT.

The rearrangement joins TRBV30 to TRBJ2-6, with D unclear. CDR1 and CDR2 (germline): GTSNPN, SVGIG (reference sequence). This CDR3 spans 15 amino acids. The CDR3: CALPNFSSGANVLTF. DNA of the CDR3: TGTGCGCTTCCCAACTTTAGCTCTGGGGCCAACGTCCTGACTTTC.

This clone is judged medium-sized (0.01 to 0.1%). This rearrangement joins TRBV7-9 to TRBJ2-2; D is tentatively TRBD1 or TRBD2 (5 bases each). Trimming pared 0 bases from V and 10 bases from J, leaving 15 bases between. Germline V lookup: CDR1 SEHNR, CDR2 FQNEAQ (reference sequence). The CDR3 is 15 amino acids. Written as DNA, the CDR3 is TGTGCCAGCAGCTTAGCGTCGTGGGGGAAAGAGGAGCTGTTTTTT. Protein: CASSLASWGKEELFF.

V is TRBV28 and J is TRBJ1-3; D is unclear. Trimming removed 3 bases from V and 8 bases from J, with 5 bases in between. This CDR3 is built from 11 residues. In germline, CDR1 is MDHEN, CDR2 SYDVKM. CDR3 sequence (DNA): TGTGCCAGCAGTTTGGGTGACACCATATATTTT. Translation: CASSLGDTIYF.

This chain links TRBV7-3 with TRBJ2-7; 8 bases fit TRBD2. V lost 5 bases to trimming and J lost 3 bases; unmatched junction nucleotides: 3. The V gene's germline CDR1 is SGHTA and CDR2 FQGTGA. The CDR3 is 13 amino acids. The CDR3 DNA is TGTGCCAGCAGCGAGGGACTAGGCTACGAGCAGTACTTC. It translates to CASSEGLGYEQYF.

The rearrangement joins TRBV29-1 to TRBJ1-1; 7 nucleotides match TRBD1. In germline, CDR1 is SQVTM, CDR2 ANQGSEA. The V and J ends lost 0 bases and 7 bases, in that order; junction bases with no gene match: 5. The CDR3 has 13 amino acids. The CDR3 loop is CSVEDLAGGEAFF. CDR3 sequence (DNA): TGCAGCGTTGAAGATCTCGCAGGGGGTGAAGCTTTCTTT.

The chain has TRBV27 and TRBJ1-1, with 10 bases that match TRBD1. The J segment lost 4 bases and the V segment lost 3 bases, leaving 5 bases of the junction unmatched. This CDR3 is built from 15 residues. Germline lookup yields CDR1 MNHEY and CDR2 SMNVEV (reference sequence). In DNA, the CDR3 is TGTGCCAGCAGTTTGACAGGGGGCGGGAGCACTGAAGCTTTCTTT. Encoded protein: CASSLTGGGSTEAFF.

A note on this clone: The same CDR3 arises from other DNA sequences in this sample as well. The rearrangement links TRBV12-5 to TRBJ2-7; D is undetermined. V shed 4 bases and J shed 2 bases, with 6 bases lying between them. The germline CDR1 and CDR2 sequences are LGHNT and FRNRAP. This CDR3 contains 12 residues. The CDR3 here is CASGSGPYEQYF. The CDR3 DNA reads as TGTGCTAGTGGTTCCGGGCCCTACGAGCAGTACTTC.

This clone appeared a few times. The rearrangement uses TRBV5-1 and TRBJ1-2; 9 bases align to TRBD1. The J segment lost 3 bases and the V segment lost 0 bases, leaving 0 bases of the junction unmatched. CDR3 size: 14 residues. The germline V gene has CDR1 SGHRS and CDR2 YFSETQ. CDR3 DNA: TGCGCCAGCAGCTTGGGACAGGGGGACTATGGCTACACCTTC. This encodes CASSLGQGDYGYTF.

This chain joins TRBV27 and TRBJ1-2, with 11 bases matching TRBD1. The CDR3 has 16 residues. CDR1 is MNHEY, CDR2 SMNVEV, per germline (reference sequence). Germline trimming cut 3 bases from V and 3 bases from J; bases unmatched to any gene: 6. CDR3 region: CASSFGQGAGYYGYTF. As DNA, the CDR3 is TGTGCCAGCAGTTTCGGACAGGGGGCTGGATACTATGGCTACACCTTC.

This rearrangement joins TRBV28 to TRBJ2-7, with D possibly called TRBD1 or TRBD2 (5 bases each). The CDR3 has 15 residues. CDR1 MDHEN and CDR2 SYDVKM come from the germline V gene. V was shortened by 5 bases and J by 9 bases, with 23 bases between the two germline ends. The CDR3 nucleotides are TGTGCCAGCAGTAGTCCCCGGGGCCGGAGAGGCGGGCAGTACTTC. This translates into CASSSPRGRRGGQYF.

The chain employs TRBV29-1 and TRBJ2-2; 10 bases line up with TRBD2. This CDR3 is 15 amino acids long. Germline values: CDR1 SQVTM, CDR2 ANQGSEA. After removal of 5 bases from V and 1 base from J, the junction contained 4 bases not matched to a gene. DNA of the CDR3: TGCAGCGTTCAAGTAGCGGGGGGGAACACCGGGGAGCTGTTTTTT. Translated: CSVQVAGGNTGELFF.

The chain employs TRBV19 and TRBJ1-5; D not resolved. The V end was cut by 6 bases, the J end by 4 bases, with 10 bases between. From germline, CDR1 is LNHDA and CDR2 SQIVND (reference sequence). The CDR3 runs 13 residues. The CDR3 DNA reads TGTGCCAGTAGGCCCGGAGGGAATCAGCCCCAGCATTTT. Its translation: CASRPGGNQPQHF.

This clone came up once. This sequence joins TRBV21-1 and TRBJ2-7; whether TRBD1, the table's D call, matches the DNA was not checked. TRBV21-1 is a pseudogene segment. The length of the CDR3 is 13 residues. The CDR3 protein is CASRDRVNYEQYF. The CDR3 coding sequence is TGTGCCAGCCGGGACAGGGTTAATTACGAGCAGTACTTC.

The chain recombines TRBV7-9 with TRBJ2-2; 10 bases agree with TRBD2. The CDR3 runs to 17 residues. V gave up 5 bases and J gave up 0 bases; unmatched junction bases: 6. Germline lookup yields CDR1 SEHNR and CDR2 FQNEAQ (reference sequence). CDR3 sequence (DNA): TGTGCCAGCAGCGCCGTCAGCGGGAGGGCGAACACCGGGGAGCTGTTTTTT. This sequence encodes CASSAVSGRANTGELFF.

The chain combines TRBV12-5 with TRBJ1-3; 8 bases are a match to TRBD1. The V gene's germline CDR1 is LGHNT and CDR2 FRNRAP. The CDR3 covers 17 residues. V lost 1 base, J lost 2 bases, and 7 bases stayed unmatched. The CDR3 is CASGLASGQGAGNTIYF. Written as DNA, the CDR3 is TGTGCTAGTGGTTTGGCCTCCGGACAGGGCGCTGGAAACACCATATATTTT.

CDR3 loop: CASSLNLGTGELFF. In DNA, the CDR3 is TGTGCCAGCAGCTTAAACCTCGGCACCGGGGAGCTGTTTTTT. This rearrangement joins TRBV7-3 to TRBJ2-2; D not resolved. Germline V gives CDR1 SGHTA, CDR2 FQGTGA. CDR3 length: 14 residues. Trimming removed 1 base at V and 4 bases at J, with 7 bases between.

V is TRBV24-1 and J is TRBJ2-3, with D possibly TRBD2 on 5 matching bases. The germline CDR1 and CDR2 sequences are KGHDR and SFDVKD. Trimming pared 9 bases from V and 0 bases from J, leaving 15 bases between. The CDR3 sequence is 15 residues long. This CDR3 is CATVDRRGSTDTQYF. CDR3 nucleotides: TGTGCCACCGTAGATCGCCGCGGGAGCACAGATACGCAGTATTTT.

The chain has TRBV7-9 and TRBJ1-6, with 9 bases lining up with TRBD1. Germline V lookup: CDR1 SEHNR, CDR2 FQNEAQ (reference sequence). V shed 2 bases, J shed 6 bases, and the junction held 11 bases outside the gene matches. This CDR3 region has 18 residues. The CDR3 loop reads CASSLYRAGDRANSPLHF. CDR3 in DNA: TGTGCCAGCAGCTTATACCGGGCGGGGGACAGGGCTAATTCACCCCTCCACTTT.

This clone was detected only a few times. This chain connects TRBV5-4 to TRBJ2-7, with 11 bases fitting TRBD2. The CDR3 sequence is 16 residues long. V shed 2 bases, J shed 4 bases, and the junction held 8 bases outside the gene matches. The germline CDR1 and CDR2 sequences are SGHNT and YYREEE (reference sequence). This CDR3 reads CASSFRGLADRYEQYF. The CDR3 nucleotides are TGTGCCAGCAGCTTTCGGGGACTAGCGGACAGATACGAGCAGTACTTC.

The chain links TRBV12-3 or TRBV12-4 to TRBJ2-7; D gene uncertain. Trimming left V 3 bases short and J 3 bases short, with 9 bases between. The CDR3 has 13 amino acids. CDR3 residues: CASSLRHDYEQYF. The CDR3 nucleotides read TGTGCCAGCAGTTTGAGACACGACTACGAGCAGTACTTC.